This TCR beta chain is from a study of beta chain features in type 1 diabetes. Whole-study results and caveats: Shorter TCRB CDR3s, moderately but significantly so, were found in Type 1 diabetes patients in all four CD4+ subsets.

On this clone itself: Its antigen is undetermined.

All of the isolated RNA was reverse transcribed, so expressed TCRB transcripts were sequenced. Measured with immunoSEQ multiplex PCR; TCRdb has only the in-frame clones, and not every one. The table lists roughly 340,000 clones, approximately 13% of them singletons. The CDR3 is 17 residues long. V was clipped by 2 bases and J by 4 bases; unmatched bases: 8. Germline CDR1 reads SNHLY; CDR2 reads FYNNEI. This chain uses TRBV2 with TRBJ2-6, with 7 bases fitting TRBD1. The TCR originated in a woman younger than 35 with type 1 diabetes. Sequenced material: naive CD4+ T cells from blood. DNA of the CDR3: TGTGCCAGCAGTGAATTGACAGGGTTGGAAGGGGCCAACGTCCTGACTTTC. It encodes CASSELTGLEGANVLTF.